A selection of T cell receptor beta chains follows, all from one sample in a study of blood T cell repertoires in COVID-19. Repertoires were generated with immunoSEQ multiplex PCR, while TCRdb's copy carries only in-frame clones and drops some. The repertoire has some 120,000 clones, 86% of them found once; the top ten carry about 5.7%. Sequenced material: peripheral blood. These receptors came from a human donor in a cohort sampled during active COVID-19. The CDR3 runs from the conserved cysteine through the conserved F or W. A D gene is named only where the DNA matches it firmly. Some rows have no size entry. The others give once, few or many, or a class for an expanded clone.

cdr3_aa: CASSPSRTGPLYGYTF
cdr3_nt: TGTGCCAGCAGCCCGTCTCGGACAGGGCCCCTTTATGGCTACACCTTC
d_call: TRBD1
v_call: TRBV6-6
clone_size: NA
j_call: TRBJ1-2

cdr3_aa: CASSDLAPGTQLIF
cdr3_nt: TGCGCCAGCAGTGACCTCGCCCCCGGGACTCAGTTGATCTTC
d_call: NA
v_call: TRBV10-2
clone_size: NA
j_call: TRBJ2-7

cdr3_aa: CASSSPLGGQPQHF
cdr3_nt: TGTGCCAGTAGTAGTCCACTCGGAGGTCAGCCCCAGCATTTT
d_call: NA
v_call: TRBV19
clone_size: NA
j_call: TRBJ1-5

cdr3_aa: CASSLGTSHNEQFF
cdr3_nt: TGTGCCAGCAGTCTAGGGACTTCGCACAATGAGCAGTTCTTC
d_call: NA
v_call: TRBV28
clone_size: NA
j_call: TRBJ2-1

cdr3_aa: CASSSRVSNEQFF
cdr3_nt: TGTGCCAGCAGCTCCAGGGTGAGTAATGAGCAGTTCTTC
d_call: NA
v_call: TRBV7-2
clone_size: NA
j_call: TRBJ2-1

cdr3_aa: CASVPGLADNEQFF
cdr3_nt: TGCGCCAGCGTTCCAGGACTAGCGGACAATGAGCAGTTCTTC
d_call: TRBD2
v_call: TRBV5-1
clone_size: NA
j_call: TRBJ2-1

cdr3_aa: CASSAYPLANYGYTF
cdr3_nt: TGTGCCAGCAGCGCGTACCCCCTAGCTAACTATGGCTACACCTTC
d_call: NA
v_call: TRBV6-5
clone_size: NA
j_call: TRBJ1-2

cdr3_aa: CASSGTSGRPNEQFF
cdr3_nt: TGTGCCAGCAGCGGGACTAGCGGGAGACCGAATGAGCAGTTCTTC
d_call: TRBD2
v_call: TRBV7-2
clone_size: NA
j_call: TRBJ2-1

cdr3_aa: CASSATTAGYGYTF
cdr3_nt: TGTGCCAGCTCAGCCACCACCGCGGGCTATGGCTACACCTTC
d_call: NA
v_call: TRBV18
clone_size: NA
j_call: TRBJ1-2

cdr3_aa: CASSENEQFF
cdr3_nt: TGTGCCAGCAGTGAGAATGAGCAGTTCTTC
d_call: NA
v_call: TRBV12-3/TRBV12-4
clone_size: NA
j_call: TRBJ2-1

cdr3_aa: CASSPSTGLAYEQYF
cdr3_nt: TGCGCCAGCAGCCCCTCGACAGGGCTAGCCTACGAGCAGTACTTC
d_call: TRBD1
v_call: TRBV5-1
clone_size: once
j_call: TRBJ2-7

cdr3_aa: CASRTAGAGETQYF
cdr3_nt: TGTGCCAGCCGTACAGCGGGAGCGGGTGAGACCCAGTACTTC
d_call: TRBD2
v_call: TRBV28
clone_size: NA
j_call: TRBJ2-5

cdr3_aa: CASSHDSFQYF
cdr3_nt: TGTGCCAGCAGCCACGACAGTTTTCAGTACTTC
d_call: NA
v_call: TRBV11-2
clone_size: NA
j_call: TRBJ2-4

cdr3_aa: CATSIGQGRNQPQHF
cdr3_nt: TGTGCCACCAGCATTGGACAGGGACGCAATCAGCCCCAGCATTTT
d_call: TRBD1
v_call: TRBV15
clone_size: NA
j_call: TRBJ1-5

cdr3_aa: CASSSRMDRGGQPQHF
cdr3_nt: TGTGCCAGCAGCTCCCGGATGGACAGGGGAGGACAGCCCCAGCATTTT
d_call: TRBD1
v_call: TRBV3-1/TRBV3-2
clone_size: NA
j_call: TRBJ1-5

cdr3_aa: CASSLRTSGAPSSGANVLTF
cdr3_nt: TGTGCCAGCAGTCTGAGGACTAGCGGGGCTCCAAGCTCTGGGGCCAACGTCCTGACTTTC
d_call: TRBD2
v_call: TRBV28
clone_size: NA
j_call: TRBJ2-6

cdr3_aa: CASSPSGGGYGYTF
cdr3_nt: TGCGCCAGCAGCCCCTCGGGGGGGGGCTATGGCTACACCTTC
d_call: NA
v_call: TRBV4-1
clone_size: NA
j_call: TRBJ1-2

cdr3_aa: CASSYSGASEAFF
cdr3_nt: TGTGCCAGCAGTTACTCGGGGGCTTCTGAAGCTTTCTTT
d_call: NA
v_call: TRBV6-5
clone_size: NA
j_call: TRBJ1-1

cdr3_aa: CASITTGGAPYF
cdr3_nt: TGTGCCAGCATTACTACAGGGGGCGCGCCGTACTTC
d_call: TRBD1
v_call: TRBV7-9
clone_size: NA
j_call: TRBJ2-7

cdr3_aa: CASSEALQGRGQPQHF
cdr3_nt: TGTGCCAGCAGTGAAGCCTTACAGGGGAGAGGTCAGCCCCAGCATTTT
d_call: TRBD1
v_call: TRBV2
clone_size: once
j_call: TRBJ1-5

cdr3_aa: CASSLRAGNSGANVLTF
cdr3_nt: TGCGCCAGCAGCTTGAGGGCGGGAAACTCTGGGGCCAACGTCCTGACTTTC
d_call: NA
v_call: TRBV5-1
clone_size: NA
j_call: TRBJ2-6

cdr3_aa: CASSQGGGLAGKSSYEQYF
cdr3_nt: TGTGCCAGCAGCCAAGGGGGAGGACTAGCGGGAAAAAGCTCCTACGAGCAGTACTTC
d_call: TRBD2
v_call: TRBV4-2
clone_size: NA
j_call: TRBJ2-7

cdr3_aa: CASSPTGKETQYF
cdr3_nt: TGTGCCAGTAGTCCAACAGGGAAAGAGACCCAGTACTTC
d_call: NA
v_call: TRBV19
clone_size: NA
j_call: TRBJ2-5

cdr3_aa: CASSEQRSKQYF
cdr3_nt: TGTGCCAGCAGTGAACAGCGTTCTAAGCAGTACTTC
d_call: NA
v_call: TRBV6-1
clone_size: once
j_call: TRBJ2-7

cdr3_aa: CASSAGTSGNQNNEQFF
cdr3_nt: TGTGCCAGCAGCGCCGGGACTAGCGGGAACCAAAACAATGAGCAGTTCTTC
d_call: TRBD2
v_call: TRBV5-4
clone_size: NA
j_call: TRBJ2-1

cdr3_aa: CATGSGQGFNQPQHF
cdr3_nt: TGTGCCACCGGGTCTGGACAGGGGTTCAATCAGCCCCAGCATTTT
d_call: TRBD1
v_call: TRBV24-1
clone_size: NA
j_call: TRBJ1-5

cdr3_aa: CASSVTVTTYEQYF
cdr3_nt: TGTGCCAGCAGTGTGACAGTGACAACCTACGAGCAGTACTTC
d_call: NA
v_call: TRBV28
clone_size: NA
j_call: TRBJ2-7

cdr3_aa: CASSIGQYNEQFF
cdr3_nt: TGTGCCAGTAGTATAGGCCAGTACAATGAGCAGTTCTTC
d_call: NA
v_call: TRBV19
clone_size: NA
j_call: TRBJ2-1

cdr3_aa: CASSYLSGSLGNEQFF
cdr3_nt: TGTGCCAGCAGTTACCTTAGCGGGAGTCTAGGGAATGAGCAGTTCTTC
d_call: TRBD2
v_call: TRBV6-5
clone_size: NA
j_call: TRBJ2-1

cdr3_aa: CASSRRLAGVNEQFF
cdr3_nt: TGTGCCAGCTCACGGAGACTAGCGGGAGTCAATGAGCAGTTCTTC
d_call: TRBD2
v_call: TRBV18
clone_size: NA
j_call: TRBJ2-1

cdr3_aa: CASSLSSLNTEAFF
cdr3_nt: TGTGCCAGCAGCTTGTCCTCGTTGAACACTGAAGCTTTCTTT
d_call: NA
v_call: TRBV5-8
clone_size: NA
j_call: TRBJ1-1

cdr3_aa: CASAFWPLGGQNTEAFF
cdr3_nt: TGCGCCAGCGCCTTTTGGCCCCTCGGCGGACAGAACACTGAAGCTTTCTTT
d_call: NA
v_call: TRBV5-1
clone_size: NA
j_call: TRBJ1-1

cdr3_aa: CASSPRLAGDPDEQYF
cdr3_nt: TGTGCCAGCAGCCCAAGACTAGCGGGAGATCCCGACGAGCAGTACTTC
d_call: TRBD2
v_call: TRBV3-1/TRBV3-2
clone_size: NA
j_call: TRBJ2-7

cdr3_aa: CASREGGNEQYF
cdr3_nt: TGTGCCAGCAGGGAGGGGGGGAACGAGCAGTACTTC
d_call: NA
v_call: TRBV27
clone_size: NA
j_call: TRBJ2-7

cdr3_aa: CASSLQGQGQETQYF
cdr3_nt: TGTGCCAGCAGCTTACAGGGACAGGGTCAAGAGACCCAGTACTTC
d_call: TRBD1
v_call: TRBV7-9
clone_size: NA
j_call: TRBJ2-5

cdr3_aa: CASSSGLAGEQYF
cdr3_nt: TGTGCCAGCAGCTCGGGACTAGCGGGCGAGCAGTACTTC
d_call: TRBD2
v_call: TRBV7-9
clone_size: NA
j_call: TRBJ2-7

cdr3_aa: CASSIWAGGYYEQYF
cdr3_nt: TGTGCCAGTAGTATATGGGCGGGGGGGTACTACGAGCAGTACTTC
d_call: TRBD2
v_call: TRBV19
clone_size: NA
j_call: TRBJ2-7

cdr3_aa: CASSPGTGLSYEQYF
cdr3_nt: TGTGCCAGCAGTCCCGGGACAGGGCTCTCCTACGAGCAGTACTTC
d_call: TRBD1
v_call: TRBV7-9
clone_size: NA
j_call: TRBJ2-7

cdr3_aa: CASSFPGATYEQYF
cdr3_nt: TGCGCCAGCAGCTTTCCAGGGGCAACCTACGAGCAGTACTTC
d_call: NA
v_call: TRBV5-1
clone_size: NA
j_call: TRBJ2-7

cdr3_aa: CASSGTATPQYF
cdr3_nt: TGTGCCAGCAGCGGGACAGCCACCCCGCAGTACTTC
d_call: TRBD1
v_call: TRBV25-1
clone_size: NA
j_call: TRBJ2-7

cdr3_aa: CASSWDSRELFF
cdr3_nt: TGTGCCAGCAGTTGGGACAGCCGGGAGCTGTTTTTT
d_call: TRBD1
v_call: TRBV28
clone_size: NA
j_call: TRBJ2-2

cdr3_aa: CASSQDLTGYDNEQFF
cdr3_nt: TGCGCCAGCAGCCAAGATCTCACAGGGTACGACAATGAGCAGTTCTTC
d_call: NA
v_call: TRBV4-3
clone_size: few
j_call: TRBJ2-1

cdr3_aa: CASSPTGGYEKLFF
cdr3_nt: TGTGCCAGCAGCCCCACAGGGGGCTATGAAAAACTGTTTTTT
d_call: TRBD1
v_call: TRBV3-1/TRBV3-2
clone_size: once
j_call: TRBJ1-4

cdr3_aa: CASSPHRGNEQFF
cdr3_nt: TGTGCCAGCAGCCCCCACCGGGGAAATGAGCAGTTCTTC
d_call: NA
v_call: TRBV7-3
clone_size: NA
j_call: TRBJ2-1